Below, one T cell receptor (beta chain) is given with its context. These data originate in a study of blood T cell repertoires in COVID-19. Assay used: immunoSEQ multiplex PCR; TCRdb lists only in-frame clones, some missing. This sample carries roughly 75,000 clones, approximately 79% of them seen once, and the ten largest clones take roughly 2.6%. The germline CDR1 and CDR2 sequences are LNHDA and SQIVND (reference sequence). CDR3 length equals 15 residues. V lost 6 bases, J lost 9 bases, and 21 bases lay in between. The chain links TRBV19 to TRBJ2-1; D is possibly TRBD2 (7 bases). What was sequenced was peripheral blood. The sequence derives from a human donor with acute or convalescent COVID-19. The donor label of this sample is uncertain. The DNA of the CDR3 is TGTGCCAGTAGATCCGAGGCGGGGGCTCCAGGTGAGCAGTTCTTC. The encoded protein is CASRSEAGAPGEQFF. Based on the CDR3 plus reference TRBV19 and TRBJ2-1, the full variable domain is DGGITQSPKYLFRKEGQNVTLSCEQNLNHDAMYWYRQDPGQGLRLIYYSQIVNDFQKGDIAEGYSVSREKKESFPLTVTSAQKNPTAFYLCASRSEAGAPGEQFFGPGTRLTVL.